These 23 T cell receptor beta chains share one sample of origin, sequenced in a study of blood T cell repertoires in COVID-19. Sequencing was performed with immunoSEQ multiplex PCR; in TCRdb, only in-frame clones are kept and a portion is missing. The sample includes about 130,000 clones, more than 85% of them seen just once. The sequencing input was peripheral blood. All receptors derive from a man aged 50-59 years with active or convalescent COVID-19.

The genes are TRBV10-3 and TRBJ2-6, with D possibly matching TRBD2 (5 bases). There are 17 residues in the CDR3. Germline CDR1 ENHRY, CDR2 SYGVKD. Trimming removed 3 bases at V and 0 bases at J, with 12 bases between. The CDR3 loop is CAISDGGPSSGANVLTF. CDR3 coding DNA: TGTGCCATCAGTGACGGCGGGCCAAGCTCTGGGGCCAACGTCCTGACTTTC.

The chain recombines TRBV28 with TRBJ1-1; 8 bases line up with TRBD1. The V segment lost 3 bases and the J segment 4 bases; nucleotides outside the gene matches: 7. Germline assignment: CDR1 MDHEN and CDR2 SYDVKM. This CDR3 comprises 15 residues. Here the CDR3 DNA reads TGTGCCAGCAGTTTGCTGGACAGGGTGGGCACTGAAGCTTTCTTT. Encoded protein: CASSLLDRVGTEAFF. Complete variable domain (other parts from reference TRBV28 and TRBJ1-1): DVKVTQSSRYLVKRTGEKVFLECVQDMDHENMFWYRQDPGLGLRLIYFSYDVKMKEKGDIPEGYSVSREKKERFSLILESASTNQTSMYLCASSLLDRVGTEAFFGQGTRLTVV.

The chain links TRBV7-6 to TRBJ2-7, with TRBD1 matching 7 bases. Germline assignment: CDR1 SGHVS and CDR2 FNYEAQ. V gave up 4 bases and J gave up 7 bases; unmatched junction bases: 10. The CDR3 totals 14 residues. This CDR3 reads CASSSRQGLREQYF. For the CDR3, the DNA is TGTGCCAGCAGCTCGAGACAGGGCCTCAGGGAGCAGTACTTC.

The chain combines TRBV7-2 with TRBJ2-7; 10 bases line up with TRBD1. V dropped 5 bases and J dropped 7; count of bases not matched to a gene: 8. This CDR3 has 14 amino acids. CDR1 and CDR2 from the germline V gene are SGHTA and FQGNSA. CDR3 in DNA: TGTGCCAGCAGCATACGACAGGGGGCGGGTGAGCAGTACTTC. Protein sequence: CASSIRQGAGEQYF.

The chain combines TRBV2 with TRBJ2-2, with D tentatively TRBD2 (6 bases). CDR1 and CDR2 from the germline V gene are SNHLY and FYNNEI. The CDR3 length is 13 residues. Trimming left V 7 bases short and J 5 bases short, with 11 bases between. CDR3 coding DNA: TGTGCCAGCAATTTTGGAGGGACCGGGGAGCTGTTTTTT. Translated: CASNFGGTGELFF.

The chain uses TRBV5-4 and TRBJ1-1; D possibly corresponds to TRBD1 (5 bases). Germline CDR1 and CDR2: SGHNT and YYREEE (reference sequence). The CDR3 sequence is 14 residues long. Trimming pared 1 base from V and 4 bases from J, leaving 11 bases between. The CDR3 DNA reads as TGTGCCAGCAGCTTGAGGCAGGGTGGCACTGAAGCTTTCTTT. This sequence encodes CASSLRQGGTEAFF.

The chain links TRBV4-1 to TRBJ1-4; 7 positions agree with TRBD1. Germline assignment: CDR1 MGHRA and CDR2 YSYEKL. V was clipped by 0 bases and J by 8 bases; unmatched bases: 12. There are 17 residues in the CDR3. The CDR3 protein is CASSQEGGGQRAEKLFF. Written as DNA, the CDR3 is TGCGCCAGCAGCCAAGAAGGTGGGGGACAGCGGGCGGAAAAACTGTTTTTT.

The chain couples TRBV27 to TRBJ2-1; tentative D call: TRBD1 (5 bases). V was trimmed by 8 bases and J by 0 bases, leaving 14 bases between them. This CDR3 has 15 residues. Germline V lookup: CDR1 MNHEY, CDR2 SMNVEV (reference sequence). CDR3 protein: CASSLQGISYNEQFF. The CDR3 DNA reads TGTGCCAGCTCCCTCCAGGGAATCTCCTACAATGAGCAGTTCTTC.

The chain links TRBV20-1 to TRBJ2-7; D possibly corresponds to TRBD1 (5 bases). This CDR3 region has 10 residues. From germline, CDR1 is DFQATT and CDR2 SNEGSKA (reference sequence). The ends were cut back, 5 bases at V and 4 bases at J, with 6 bases in the middle. CDR3 bases: TGCAGTGCTCGACAGTACGAGCAGTACTTC. Translation: CSARQYEQYF.

The CDR3 DNA follows: TGTGCCAGCTCACCTGTTTTACAGAACACTGAAGCTTTCTTT. Translated: CASSPVLQNTEAFF. V is TRBV18 and J is TRBJ1-1; no reliable D call. Trimming took off 3 bases at V and 1 base at J, with 9 bases between the two ends. Germline CDR1 is KGHSH and CDR2 is LQKENI. This CDR3 has 14 amino acids.

The chain joins TRBV30 to TRBJ1-4; weak D call: TRBD1 (5 bases). Trimming took off 2 bases at V and 7 bases at J, with 20 bases between the two ends. In germline, CDR1 is GTSNPN, CDR2 SVGIG (reference sequence). This CDR3 contains 16 residues. DNA of the CDR3: TGTGCCTGGAGTCCCCCTATTGCGGGGGTTAGTGAAAAACTGTTTTTT. Its protein product is CAWSPPIAGVSEKLFF.

This chain connects TRBV3-1 (or the pseudogene TRBV3-2) to TRBJ2-1; D is undetermined. Germline CDR1 is LGHDT and CDR2 is YNNKEL (reference sequence). V lost 3 bases and J 6 bases, leaving 12 bases between the germline ends. CDR3 length: 14 amino acids. In nucleotides, the CDR3 is TGTGCCAGCAGCCATGCAGTTATTCCCAATGAGCAGTTCTTC. Encoded protein: CASSHAVIPNEQFF.

The chain uses TRBV4-3 and TRBJ2-2; a weak D match, TRBD1 (6 bases). There are 16 residues in the CDR3. V lost 6 bases to trimming and J lost 6 bases, with 20 bases between them. Germline assignment: CDR1 LGHNA and CDR2 YSLEER. In nucleotides, the CDR3 is TGCGCCAGCAGACTTCGGGACACGGGGTTTCCCGGGGAGCTGTTTTTT. Its protein product is CASRLRDTGFPGELFF.

The rearrangement links TRBV11-2 to TRBJ2-6; a weak D match, TRBD2 (5 bases). V lost 0 bases and J lost 2, with 8 bases in between. Germline V gene sequence: CDR1 SGHAT, CDR2 FQNNGV. The length of the CDR3 is 16 residues. This CDR3 reads CASSLDGGAGANVLTF. As DNA, the CDR3 is TGTGCCAGCAGCTTAGACGGAGGCGCTGGGGCCAACGTCCTGACTTTC.

V usage is TRBV6-1 and J usage is TRBJ1-1, with no clear D. The ends were cut back, 2 bases at V and 6 bases at J, with 7 bases in the middle. Germline CDR1 MNHNS, CDR2 SASEGT. This CDR3 comprises 12 residues. The CDR3 nucleotides read TGTGCCAGCAGTGAATTGGCCCCTGAAGCTTTCTTT. It specifies CASSELAPEAFF.

The chain employs TRBV28 and TRBJ2-7; D perhaps matches TRBD2 (6 bases). Germline V gives CDR1 MDHEN, CDR2 SYDVKM. This CDR3 is 20 amino acids long. Trimming shortened V by 3 bases and J by 4 bases, and 31 bases separated the two germline ends. DNA of the CDR3: TGTGCCAGCAGTTTTCTCGGATCAGGGTATGAAGTAGGTGGGGGGTACGAGCAGTACTTC. Residues: CASSFLGSGYEVGGGYEQYF.

The chain links TRBV30 to TRBJ2-7; the match to TRBD2 covers 12 bases. J lost 0 bases, V lost 3 bases, and 0 bases had no gene match. CDR3 length: 14 amino acids. CDR1 is GTSNPN, CDR2 SVGIG, per germline (reference sequence). CDR3 coding DNA: TGTGCCTGGAGGACTAGCGGGAGCTCCTACGAGCAGTACTTC. Its protein product is CAWRTSGSSYEQYF.

In DNA form, the CDR3 reads TGTGCCAGCAGGAGGGACAGACCGAACACTGAAGCTTTCTTT. Its translation is CASRRDRPNTEAFF. This chain connects TRBV2 to TRBJ1-1, with 7 bases identical to TRBD1. This CDR3 comprises 14 residues. Germline V gene sequence: CDR1 SNHLY, CDR2 FYNNEI. Trimming took 6 bases from V and 1 from J; bases not matched to a gene: 5.

The rearrangement links TRBV9 to TRBJ2-7, with 7 bases matching TRBD2. The CDR3 sequence is 13 residues long. V lost 0 bases and J lost 3; bases outside the gene matches: 0. Per germline, CDR1 SGDLS and CDR2 YYNGEE. The CDR3 region has the DNA TGTGCCAGCAGCGTAGGCGGGAGCTACGAGCAGTACTTC. Its translation: CASSVGGSYEQYF.

The chain links TRBV7-2 to TRBJ1-1; 9 positions agree with TRBD1. V lost 5 bases, J lost 5 bases, and 9 bases stayed unmatched. Germline V gene data show CDR1 as SGHTA and CDR2 as FQGNSA. CDR3 size: 15 residues. The CDR3 coding sequence is TGTGCCAGCAGCACACGGACAGGGGAGGTTACTGAAGCTTTCTTT. It is translated as CASSTRTGEVTEAFF.

The chain uses TRBV30 and TRBJ1-4; D perhaps matches TRBD1 (5 bases). The CDR3 runs 14 residues. Trimming left V 2 bases short and J 8 bases short, with 15 bases between. The germline V gene has CDR1 GTSNPN and CDR2 SVGIG (reference sequence). CDR3: CAWSQSGSGEKLFF. As DNA, the CDR3 is TGTGCCTGGAGTCAATCAGGGTCTGGGGAAAAACTGTTTTTT.

This sequence joins TRBV13 and TRBJ2-2; D is unresolved. Germline CDR1 and CDR2: PRHDT and FYEKMQ (reference sequence). This CDR3 region has 13 residues. V lost 0 bases, J lost 10 bases, and 9 bases lay in between. As DNA, the CDR3 is TGTGCCAGCAGCTTAGGCCGACTTGCGGAGCTGTTTTTT. Its translation is CASSLGRLAELFF.

This clone was counted once. CDR3 loop: CASSLYIGSGPGELFF. The CDR3 DNA sequence: TGTGCCAGCAGTTTATATATCGGGAGTGGGCCCGGGGAGCTGTTTTTT. The chain uses TRBV27 and TRBJ2-2; weak D call: TRBD2 (6 bases). V dropped 1 base and J dropped 6 bases, with 15 bases sitting between them. The CDR3 sequence is 16 residues long. The germline V gene has CDR1 MNHEY and CDR2 SMNVEV (reference sequence).